Each of the 6 T cell receptor beta chains below was sequenced from the same sample in a study of cytomegalovirus exposure and HLA in healthy donors. The PCR contained 60 Vbeta and 13 Jbeta primers. Generated by immunoSEQ multiplex PCR, the TCRdb table keeps only in-frame clones and is missing some. The sample lists tens of thousands of clones, 70% to 85% seen once, with 3.6% in the top ten. The sequenced sample consisted of PBMCs. The source is a woman aged 18-35 years in good health and CMV-seronegative.

The CDR3 here is CASRDYGASMETQYF. CDR3 sequence (DNA): TGTGCCAGCAGAGACTACGGAGCTAGTATGGAGACCCAGTACTTC. The chain is built from TRBV6-1 and TRBJ2-5, with D possibly TRBD2 on 5 matching bases. V was cut by 6 bases and J by 5 bases, with 19 bases left in between. Germline V gene lookup returns CDR1 MNHNS and CDR2 SASEGT. The CDR3 spans 15 residues.

The rearrangement joins TRBV11-3 to TRBJ2-1; 7 bases agree with TRBD1. Germline CDR1 and CDR2: SGHNT and YENEEA. The ends lost 4 bases at V and 4 bases at J; junction bases unmatched: 10. This CDR3 is 16 amino acids long. This CDR3 reads CASSSPQGRGYNEQFF. DNA of the CDR3: TGTGCCAGCAGCTCCCCACAGGGGAGAGGGTACAATGAGCAGTTCTTC.

This clone was observed a handful of times. V and J are TRBV6-5 and TRBJ1-2, with D tentatively TRBD1 (5 bases). Germline CDR1 is MNHEY and CDR2 is SVGAGI. The CDR3 has 15 residues. V dropped 7 bases and J dropped 7 bases, with 22 bases sitting between them. CDR3: CASKPWGGAFGGYTF. The CDR3 nucleotides read TGTGCCAGCAAACCTTGGGGGGGTGCATTTGGTGGCTACACCTTC.

This clone showed up just a few times. V and J are TRBV4-2 and TRBJ1-5; a weak D match, TRBD1 (6 bases). The CDR3 is made up of 14 amino acids. V was pared by 3 bases and J by 5 bases, with 11 bases between. Germline CDR1 LGHNA, CDR2 YNFKEQ. In nucleotides, the CDR3 is TGTGCCAGCAGCCAGGGGGCCTTCGATCAGCCCCAGCATTTT. It yields the protein CASSQGAFDQPQHF.

V usage is TRBV10-3 and J usage is TRBJ2-7; TRBD1 is a possible D gene (6 bases). CDR1 ENHRY and CDR2 SYGVKD come from the germline V gene. This CDR3 contains 12 residues. Trimming left V 7 bases short and J 3 bases short, with 10 bases between. CDR3 amino acids: CAITPDSYEQYF. The CDR3 DNA reads as TGTGCCATCACCCCGGACAGCTACGAGCAGTACTTC.

The CDR3 sequence is CASSPGTSFYNEQFF. The CDR3 DNA sequence: TGCGCCAGCAGTCCCGGGACTAGCTTCTACAATGAGCAGTTCTTC. The rearrangement links TRBV5-1 to TRBJ2-1, with 9 bases aligning to TRBD2. Losses at the gene ends were 5 bases for V and 3 bases for J; bases not matched to a gene: 6. Germline assignment: CDR1 SGHRS and CDR2 YFSETQ. CDR3 length equals 15 residues.